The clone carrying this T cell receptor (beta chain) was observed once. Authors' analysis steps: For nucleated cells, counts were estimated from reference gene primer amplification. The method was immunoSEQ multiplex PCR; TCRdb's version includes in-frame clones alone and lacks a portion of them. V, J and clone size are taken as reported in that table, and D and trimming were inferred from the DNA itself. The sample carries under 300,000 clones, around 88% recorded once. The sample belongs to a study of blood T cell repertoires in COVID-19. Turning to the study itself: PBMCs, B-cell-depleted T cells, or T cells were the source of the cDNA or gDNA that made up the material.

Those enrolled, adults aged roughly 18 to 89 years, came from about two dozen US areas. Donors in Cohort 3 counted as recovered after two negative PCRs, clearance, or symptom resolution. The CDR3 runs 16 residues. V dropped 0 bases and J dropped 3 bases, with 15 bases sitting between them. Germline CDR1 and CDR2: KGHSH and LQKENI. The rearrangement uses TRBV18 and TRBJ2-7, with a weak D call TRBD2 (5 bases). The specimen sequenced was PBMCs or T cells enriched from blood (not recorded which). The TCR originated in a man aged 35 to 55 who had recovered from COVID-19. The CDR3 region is CASSPPWQGGLYEQYF. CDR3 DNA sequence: TGTGCCAGCTCACCACCGTGGCAAGGAGGTCTCTACGAGCAGTACTTC.